The next 8 T cell receptor beta chains were all read from a single sample in a study of cytomegalovirus exposure and HLA in healthy donors. PCR was performed using 60 Vbeta and 13 Jbeta primers. Clones were read by immunoSEQ multiplex PCR, and TCRdb kept only the in-frame ones, dropping some. The sample contains 150,000 to 200,000 clones, 85% of which appear only once. Sequenced sample: PBMCs. The receptor source for this set is a boy aged 2-15 years in good health and CMV-seronegative.

The V call is TRBV13, the J call TRBJ1-6, with D hard to call. The CDR3 consists of 15 residues. The V gene's germline CDR1 is PRHDT and CDR2 FYEKMQ (reference sequence). Deletions cut 5 bases from V and 5 bases from J, with 13 bases between. CDR3 coding DNA: TGTGCCAGCAGCCCGCGGGGAGATCATAATTCACCCCTCCACTTT. Its translation is CASSPRGDHNSPLHF. Complete variable domain (other parts from reference TRBV13 and TRBJ1-6): AAGVIQSPRHLIKEKRETATLKCYPIPRHDTVYWYQQGPGQDPQFLISFYEKMQSDKGSIPDRFSAQQFSDYHSELNMSSLELGDSALYFCASSPRGDHNSPLHFGNGTRLTVT.

This clone came up a few times. The rearrangement links TRBV6-1 to TRBJ2-6; D gene unclear. The CDR3 consists of 15 residues. Trimming cost V 3 bases and J 0 bases, with 6 bases left between them. Germline CDR1 and CDR2: MNHNS and SASEGT. CDR3 DNA sequence: TGTGCCAGCAGTGACAAGAGCTCTGGGGCCAACGTCCTGACTTTC. Translating gives CASSDKSSGANVLTF.

The chain joins TRBV27 to TRBJ2-7; TRBD1 matches at 10 bases. The V gene's germline CDR1 is MNHEY and CDR2 SMNVEV (reference sequence). There are 13 residues in the CDR3. The junction had 7 bases not matched to a gene; V was cut back by 8 bases and J by 6 bases. The CDR3 DNA reads as TGTGCCAGCGGGGACAGGGGATGGAGCGAGCAGTACGTC. This translates into CASGDRGWSEQYV.

The V and J genes are TRBV5-4 and TRBJ1-5; D is perhaps TRBD1 (5 bases). V gave up 4 bases and J gave up 3 bases, with 17 bases separating them. Germline V CDR1 and CDR2: SGHNT, YYREEE (reference sequence). The CDR3 is 16 residues long. The CDR3 nucleotides are TGTGCCAGCAGCCCGAGACAGAATGAAATCAATCAGCCCCAGCATTTT. Its translation: CASSPRQNEINQPQHF.

The genes are TRBV5-1 and TRBJ2-7, with 9 positions matching TRBD2. V shed 6 bases and J 0 bases; nucleotides not matched to a gene: 1. CDR3 size: 13 residues. CDR1 SGHRS and CDR2 YFSETQ come from the germline V gene. The CDR3, as DNA: TGCGCCAGCAATAGCGGGAGCTCCTACGAGCAGTACTTC. Encoded protein: CASNSGSSYEQYF. Drawing the rest from reference TRBV5-1 and TRBJ2-7, the complete variable domain is KAGVTQTPRYLIKTRGQQVTLSCSPISGHRSVSWYQQTPGQGLQFLFEYFSETQRNKGNFPGRFSGRQFSNSRSEMNVSTLELGDSALYLCASNSGSSYEQYFGPGTRLTVT.

V gene TRBV4-2 combines with J gene TRBJ2-1; TRBD2 matches at 9 bases. Germline V lookup: CDR1 LGHNA, CDR2 YNFKEQ. The V gene end was trimmed by 2 bases and the J gene end by 8 bases; junction bases not matched to a gene: 13. The CDR3 totals 17 residues. CDR3 nucleotide sequence: TGTGCCAGCAGCCAACATGGGGTGACTAGCGGTAATGATGAGCAGTTCTTC. Translating gives CASSQHGVTSGNDEQFF.

For this clone: One end of the junction varies from germline; a read error may be responsible. The V and J genes are TRBV18 and TRBJ1-3; TRBD1 matches 7 bases. Per the germline V gene, CDR1 is KGHSH and CDR2 is LQKENI. The CDR3 runs to 15 residues. DNA for the CDR3: TGTGCCAGCTCGCCACAGGGGCTCTCTGGAAACACCATATATTTT. Protein sequence: CASSPQGLSGNTIYF.

The chain carries TRBV19 and TRBJ1-5; D is uncertain. Trimming shortened V by 7 bases and J by 4 bases, and 8 bases separated the two germline ends. Germline lookup yields CDR1 LNHDA and CDR2 SQIVND (reference sequence). The length of the CDR3 is 12 residues. As DNA, the CDR3 is TGTGCCAGTACTTCGCTAAATCAGCCCCAGCATTTT. Translation gives CASTSLNQPQHF. Complete variable domain (other parts from reference TRBV19 and TRBJ1-5): DGGITQSPKYLFRKEGQNVTLSCEQNLNHDAMYWYRQDPGQGLRLIYYSQIVNDFQKGDIAEGYSVSREKKESFPLTVTSAQKNPTAFYLCASTSLNQPQHFGDGTRLSIL.